The 18 T cell receptor beta chains given below trace back to one sample, sequenced in a study of cytomegalovirus exposure and HLA in healthy donors. Amplification used 60 Vbeta primers and 13 Jbeta primers. The table came from immunoSEQ multiplex PCR; TCRdb's copy has only in-frame clones and leaves some out. Altogether approximately 160,000 clones are present, over 70% being singletons, with the ten largest covering 1% to 1.5%. Sequencing used PBMCs. The receptors here all came from a man between 45 and 60 years old in good health and CMV-seropositive.

The V call is TRBV7-8, the J call TRBJ1-5, with a weak D call TRBD1 (5 bases). Looked up from germline, CDR1 is SGHVS and CDR2 is FQNEAQ. Trimming cost V 3 bases and J 6 bases, with 9 bases left between them. The CDR3 extends over 13 amino acids. CDR3 protein: CASSFQTGQPQHF. CDR3 nucleotide sequence: TGTGCCAGCAGCTTCCAAACAGGTCAGCCCCAGCATTTT.

This clone showed up just once. The gene calls are TRBV7-2 and TRBJ2-1, with 10 bases identical to TRBD2. After removal of 4 bases from V and 5 bases from J, the junction contained 5 bases not matched to a gene. Germline CDR1 reads SGHTA; CDR2 reads FQGNSA. CDR3 length: 15 amino acids. Here the CDR3 reads CASSSRLAGDNEQFF. In nucleotides, the CDR3 is TGTGCCAGCAGCTCACGGCTAGCGGGGGACAATGAGCAGTTCTTC.

This clone was seen once. V and J are TRBV19 and TRBJ1-5, with TRBD1 identical over 9 bases. Unmatched junction bases numbered 3, after V lost 5 bases and J lost 7 bases. This CDR3 region has 13 residues. The germline V gene encodes CDR1 LNHDA and CDR2 SQIVND (reference sequence). The CDR3 protein is CASSGQGKQPQHF. DNA for the CDR3: TGTGCCAGTAGTGGACAGGGGAAACAGCCCCAGCATTTT.

The rearrangement links TRBV6-1 to TRBJ1-3; weak D call: TRBD1 (6 bases). The V gene lost 4 bases and the J gene lost 0 bases, with 13 bases spanning the gap. From germline, CDR1 is MNHNS and CDR2 SASEGT. The CDR3 sequence is 16 residues long. The CDR3, as DNA: TGTGCCAGCAGTGTCGGGGGGGCGAGCTCTGGAAACACCATATATTTT. As protein: CASSVGGASSGNTIYF.

The chain uses TRBV5-1 and TRBJ2-1; 15 bases line up with TRBD2. J was trimmed by 8 bases and V by 4 bases; bases with no gene match: 28. The germline gives CDR1 SGHRS, CDR2 YFSETQ. The CDR3 sequence is 23 residues long. Written as DNA, the CDR3 is TGCGCCAGCAGCCCTGGACAGTACTTGGGACTAGCGGGGGGTCGTATCATTCTGGATGAGCAGTTCTTC. This gives the protein CASSPGQYLGLAGGRIILDEQFF.

This clone was observed a handful of times. This chain connects TRBV11-2 to TRBJ1-2; TRBD1 might be the D (5 bases). CDR1 is SGHAT and CDR2 is FQNNGV in the germline V gene. The V and J ends lost 5 bases and 4 bases respectively, with 11 bases between them. The CDR3 is made up of 13 amino acids. The CDR3 nucleotides read TGTGCCAGCAGCAGACAGCGCCCCTATGGCTACACCTTC. The encoded protein is CASSRQRPYGYTF.

The chain has TRBV13 and TRBJ2-3; 12 bases are shared with TRBD2. Looked up from germline, CDR1 is PRHDT and CDR2 is FYEKMQ (reference sequence). CDR3 length equals 16 residues. V was pared by 1 base and J by 3 bases, with 2 bases of the junction left unmatched. The CDR3 reads CASSLATSGRTDTQYF. CDR3 DNA sequence: TGTGCCAGCAGCTTAGCCACTAGCGGGAGGACAGATACGCAGTATTTT.

This chain connects TRBV30 to TRBJ2-5; a weak D match, TRBD2 (7 bases). Germline CDR1 GTSNPN, CDR2 SVGIG (reference sequence). The CDR3 length is 17 residues. Trimming took 2 bases from V and 9 from J, leaving 28 bases between them. CDR3 sequence (DNA): TGTGCCTGGAGTCCCCTACGGGGGGCCGATCGACTTGATGCCCAGTACTTC. Protein: CAWSPLRGADRLDAQYF.

The chain couples TRBV4-1 to TRBJ2-5; TRBD2 might be the D (6 bases). Germline V gene sequence: CDR1 MGHRA, CDR2 YSYEKL. The CDR3 contains 13 residues. V lost 2 bases and J 4 bases, leaving 8 bases between the germline ends. The CDR3 protein is CASSQWRGETQYF. CDR3 sequence (DNA): TGCGCCAGCAGCCAATGGAGGGGAGAGACCCAGTACTTC.

The chain combines TRBV6-5 with TRBJ2-1, with 10 bases identical to TRBD2. V shed 2 bases, J shed 7 bases, and the junction held 2 bases outside the gene matches. CDR3 length: 14 residues. Germline CDR1 and CDR2: MNHEY and SVGAGI. The CDR3 DNA is TGTGCCAGCAGTTACGGACTAGCGGTTAATGAGCAGTTCTTC. Its protein is CASSYGLAVNEQFF.

This clone was recorded a few times. The V call is TRBV6-1, the J call TRBJ2-7, with D perhaps matching TRBD1 (6 bases). The germline gives CDR1 MNHNS, CDR2 SASEGT. V lost 9 bases, J lost 3 bases, and 21 bases lay in between. The CDR3 consists of 15 residues. The CDR3, as DNA: TGTGCCAGTTCCCCGGCAGGGGTAAGGAGCTACGAGCAGTACTTC. Residues: CASSPAGVRSYEQYF.

V and J are TRBV10-3 and TRBJ1-2; no reliable D call. V lost 2 bases and J lost 4, with 11 bases in between. Germline-derived CDR1 and CDR2 are ENHRY and SYGVKD. There are 14 residues in the CDR3. The CDR3 protein is CAISEGDGFYGYTF. The DNA of the CDR3 is TGTGCCATCAGTGAGGGAGACGGATTCTATGGCTACACCTTC.

CDR3 residues: CASSLRPGGLVNEQYF. The CDR3 DNA follows: TGTGCCAGCAGCTTAAGGCCGGGGGGTTTGGTGAACGAGCAGTACTTC. This chain uses TRBV7-2 with TRBJ2-7; TRBD2 matches 7 bases. The CDR3 spans 16 residues. The V and J ends lost 2 bases and 5 bases, in that order; junction bases with no gene match: 12. Germline CDR1 is SGHTA and CDR2 is FQGNSA.

The chain uses TRBV5-4 and TRBJ2-3, with a tentative D call TRBD2 (6 bases). This CDR3 contains 16 residues. The germline V gene has CDR1 SGHNT and CDR2 YYREEE (reference sequence). Trimming cost V 1 base and J 3 bases, with 15 bases left between them. The CDR3 coding sequence is TGTGCCAGCAGCTTGTTGGGGGGAGGAGAGACAGATACGCAGTATTTT. It specifies CASSLLGGGETDTQYF.

This clone has a single count. The genes are TRBV7-9 and TRBJ2-3, with D possibly being TRBD2 (5 bases). This CDR3 has 14 residues. The V end was cut by 3 bases, the J end by 4 bases, with 11 bases between. Germline V lookup: CDR1 SEHNR, CDR2 FQNEAQ (reference sequence). CDR3 sequence: CASSLYDSADTQYF. The CDR3 DNA reads as TGTGCCAGCAGCTTGTATGATAGCGCAGATACGCAGTATTTT.

The rearrangement links TRBV21-1 to TRBJ2-3; no DNA check was done on the table's D call, TRBD2. TRBV21-1 is flagged as a pseudogene. The CDR3 spans 17 residues. This chain's CDR3 is CASSHRGAEGGTDTQYF. The CDR3 DNA reads TGTGCCAGCAGCCACCGGGGGGCGGAGGGGGGCACAGATACGCAGTATTTT.

This chain connects TRBV6-1 to TRBJ2-5, with 8 positions matching TRBD2. The CDR3 is 12 residues long. CDR1 is MNHNS and CDR2 is SASEGT in the germline V gene. J lost 4 bases, V lost 7 bases, and 2 bases had no gene match. CDR3 protein: CASTRGGETQYF. CDR3 in DNA: TGTGCCAGCACCCGGGGGGGAGAGACCCAGTACTTC.

Concerning this clone itself: Other nucleotide sequences from this sample produce the same CDR3. V usage is TRBV6-6 and J usage is TRBJ1-4, with D possibly being TRBD1 (5 bases). The ends were cut back, 0 bases at V and 1 base at J, with 6 bases in the middle. The CDR3 contains 15 residues. Germline V gene data show CDR1 as MNHNY and CDR2 as SVGAGI (reference sequence). The CDR3 reads CASSYSGETNEKLFF. The CDR3 nucleotides read TGTGCCAGCAGTTACTCAGGGGAAACTAATGAAAAACTGTTTTTT.